Below are 14 T cell receptor beta chains sequenced from a single sample in a study of shared clonotypes between healthy human individuals. Sequenced by immunoSEQ multiplex PCR; TCRdb stores in-frame clones only, minus some. Of about 2 million clones listed, roughly 94% were seen once; the top ten hold approximately 1%. Naive CD8 cells lacked CD45RO and underwent positive selection for CCR7, leaving out terminally differentiated effector memory CD45RA+ cells. The sample comprised naive CD8+ T cells sorted from blood. The receptors were sampled from a man aged 18 to 35 in good health.

The rearrangement uses TRBV28 and TRBJ2-7; D is unclear. This CDR3 comprises 11 residues. V was pared by 9 bases and J by 6 bases, with 12 bases between. Germline V gives CDR1 MDHEN, CDR2 SYDVKM. The CDR3, as DNA: TGTGCCAGTGCCTCCTTAGGCGAGCAGTACTTC. This translates into CASASLGEQYF. Full variable domain (missing parts from reference TRBV28 and TRBJ2-7): DVKVTQSSRYLVKRTGEKVFLECVQDMDHENMFWYRQDPGLGLRLIYFSYDVKMKEKGDIPEGYSVSREKKERFSLILESASTNQTSMYLCASASLGEQYFGPGTRLTVT.

The chain carries TRBV30 and TRBJ2-7; 10 bases are a match to TRBD1. This CDR3 spans 13 amino acids. The trim removed 8 bases at V and 5 bases at J, leaving 9 bases unmatched. CDR1 is GTSNPN, CDR2 SVGIG, per germline (reference sequence). CDR3 nucleotides: TGTGCCAGCTACCGGGACAGGGGCCACGAGCAGTACTTC. Amino acid sequence: CASYRDRGHEQYF.

V usage is TRBV7-9 and J usage is TRBJ2-1; 9 bases agree with TRBD2. With 5 bases clipped from V and 10 bases from J, the junction kept 12 bases outside the gene matches. The CDR3 loop spans 15 amino acids. Looked up from germline, CDR1 is SEHNR and CDR2 is FQNEAQ (reference sequence). CDR3 loop: CASSPGGTSNGEQFF. The CDR3 nucleotides are TGTGCCAGCAGCCCAGGGGGGACTAGCAATGGCGAGCAGTTCTTC.

The chain couples TRBV29-1 to TRBJ1-1; the D is unclear. The germline V gene encodes CDR1 SQVTM and CDR2 ANQGSEA. The V end lost 6 bases, the J end lost 8 bases, and 13 bases lay between the germline ends. The CDR3 runs to 11 residues. DNA of the CDR3: TGCAGCGTAAGAATCCTGGGGGAAGCTTTCTTT. Translating gives CSVRILGEAFF.

This chain joins TRBV5-4 and TRBJ2-7; D uncertain. CDR3 length: 13 residues. V lost 0 bases and J lost 4, with 8 bases in between. The germline V gene encodes CDR1 SGHNT and CDR2 YYREEE (reference sequence). The CDR3 is CASSLGHQYEQYF. DNA of the CDR3: TGTGCCAGCAGCTTGGGACACCAATACGAGCAGTACTTC.

The chain employs TRBV4-2 and TRBJ2-3; unclear D gene. Trimming pared 5 bases from V and 5 bases from J, leaving 5 bases between. The CDR3 has 11 amino acids. The germline V gene has CDR1 LGHNA and CDR2 YNFKEQ. The chain's CDR3 is CASSSLDTQYF. The CDR3 DNA is TGTGCCAGCAGCTCCCTAGATACGCAGTATTTT.

The V and J genes are TRBV7-9 and TRBJ2-7; D gene ambiguous. Germline-derived CDR1 and CDR2 are SEHNR and FQNEAQ (reference sequence). V gave up 5 bases and J gave up 4 bases, with 9 bases separating them. The CDR3 covers 12 residues. This CDR3 reads CASSPRLYEQYF. CDR3 nucleotide sequence: TGTGCCAGCAGCCCCCGCTTGTACGAGCAGTACTTC.

This clone occurred once. The J gene is TRBJ2-7, the V gene TRBV30; D not resolved. CDR1 is GTSNPN, CDR2 SVGIG, per germline (reference sequence). CDR3 size: 12 residues. The V gene lost 1 base and the J gene lost 7 bases, with 11 bases spanning the gap. CDR3 sequence: CAWSGHRMEQYF. Here the CDR3 DNA reads TGTGCCTGGAGTGGGCACCGCATGGAGCAGTACTTC.

The J gene is TRBJ1-2, the V gene TRBV2; unclear D gene. Trimming stripped 2 bases from V and 4 bases from J, with 11 bases between. CDR1 is SNHLY, CDR2 FYNNEI, per germline. The CDR3 contains 14 residues. CDR3 sequence (DNA): TGTGCCAGCAGTGAAAGAGGGCAGCTCTATGGCTACACCTTC. This codes for CASSERGQLYGYTF. Looking up the rest from reference TRBV2 and TRBJ1-2 gives the full variable domain: EPEVTQTPSHQVTQMGQEVILRCVPISNHLYFYWYRQILGQKVEFLVSFYNNEISEKSEIFDDQFSVERPDGSNFTLKIRSTKLEDSAMYFCASSERGQLYGYTFGSGTRLTVV.

The rearrangement links TRBV6-5 to TRBJ2-1, with D possibly being TRBD2 (6 bases). The V and J ends lost 8 bases and 3 bases respectively, with 14 bases between them. Per germline, CDR1 MNHEY and CDR2 SVGAGI. The CDR3 runs 14 residues. The CDR3 DNA reads TGTGCCAGCGGGGCTGCGGGAAGCTACAATGAGCAGTTCTTC. Residues: CASGAAGSYNEQFF.

This clone was observed once. V usage is TRBV29-1 and J usage is TRBJ2-1; 8 bases are a match to TRBD2. The V gene end was trimmed by 3 bases and the J gene end by 12 bases; junction bases not matched to a gene: 4. Germline values: CDR1 SQVTM, CDR2 ANQGSEA. This CDR3 comprises 11 residues. The DNA for the CDR3 is TGCAGCGTTGATTCGGGAGGGGGGCAGTTCTTC. This codes for CSVDSGGGQFF.

The V gene is TRBV19, the J gene TRBJ1-6; D might be TRBD1 (6 bases). With 5 bases removed from V and 8 bases from J, the gap between germline ends came to 13 bases. CDR3 length: 14 residues. Germline V gives CDR1 LNHDA, CDR2 SQIVND (reference sequence). CDR3 in amino acids: CASSSMDSYSPLHF. For the CDR3, the DNA is TGTGCCAGTAGTTCAATGGACAGTTATTCACCCCTCCACTTT.

The V call is TRBV13, the J call TRBJ2-3; 14 nucleotides match TRBD2. The CDR3 sequence is 17 residues long. The trim removed 4 bases at V and 0 bases at J, leaving 3 bases unmatched. Germline V gene sequence: CDR1 PRHDT, CDR2 FYEKMQ (reference sequence). CDR3 loop: CASSWTSGGSSTDTQYF. As DNA, the CDR3 is TGTGCCAGCAGCTGGACTAGCGGGGGGTCGAGCACAGATACGCAGTATTTT.

The V gene is TRBV6-1, the J gene TRBJ1-2, with D possibly matching TRBD1 (6 bases). The CDR3 contains 14 residues. Germline V gene sequence: CDR1 MNHNS, CDR2 SASEGT. Between the trimmed V and J ends, which lost 2 bases and 8 bases, there was a span of 15 bases. Here the CDR3 reads CASSELGTPSGYTF. The CDR3 coding sequence is TGTGCCAGCAGTGAATTAGGGACACCGTCGGGCTACACCTTC.